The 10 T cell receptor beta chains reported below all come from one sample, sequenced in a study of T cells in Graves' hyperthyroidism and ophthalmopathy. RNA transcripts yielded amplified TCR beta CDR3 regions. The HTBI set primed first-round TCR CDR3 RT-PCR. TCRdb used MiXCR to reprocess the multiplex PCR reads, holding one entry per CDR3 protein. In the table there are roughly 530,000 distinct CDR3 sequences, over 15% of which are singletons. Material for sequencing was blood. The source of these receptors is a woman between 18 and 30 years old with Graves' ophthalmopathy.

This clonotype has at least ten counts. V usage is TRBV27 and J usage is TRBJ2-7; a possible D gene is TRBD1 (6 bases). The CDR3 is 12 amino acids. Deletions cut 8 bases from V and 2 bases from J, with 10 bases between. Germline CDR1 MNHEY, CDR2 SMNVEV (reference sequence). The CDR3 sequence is CASGQSPYEQYF. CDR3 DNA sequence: TGTGCCAGCGGACAGTCTCCCTACGAGCAGTACTTC.

CDR3 DNA: TGCGCCAGCAGCCAAGGATACAGGGGAGGGACAGATACGCAGTATTTT. It encodes CASSQGYRGGTDTQYF. The rearrangement links TRBV4-1 to TRBJ2-3, with D perhaps TRBD1 or TRBD2 (7 bases each). The V and J ends lost 1 base and 3 bases respectively, with 14 bases between them. CDR3 length: 16 residues. Germline V gene data show CDR1 as MGHRA and CDR2 as YSYEKL.

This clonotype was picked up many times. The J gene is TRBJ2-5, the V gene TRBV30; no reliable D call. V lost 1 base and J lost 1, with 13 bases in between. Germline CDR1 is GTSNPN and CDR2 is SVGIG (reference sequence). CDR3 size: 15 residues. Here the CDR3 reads CAWSAPWGRQETQYF. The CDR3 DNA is TGTGCCTGGAGTGCCCCGTGGGGTCGCCAAGAGACCCAGTACTTC.

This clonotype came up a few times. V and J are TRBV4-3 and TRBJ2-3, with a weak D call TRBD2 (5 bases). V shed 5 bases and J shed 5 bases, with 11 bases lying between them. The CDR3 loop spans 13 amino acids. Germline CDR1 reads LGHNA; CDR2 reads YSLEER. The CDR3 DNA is TGCGCCAGCAGCGGCGGGTTGCGAGATACGCAGTATTTT. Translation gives CASSGGLRDTQYF.

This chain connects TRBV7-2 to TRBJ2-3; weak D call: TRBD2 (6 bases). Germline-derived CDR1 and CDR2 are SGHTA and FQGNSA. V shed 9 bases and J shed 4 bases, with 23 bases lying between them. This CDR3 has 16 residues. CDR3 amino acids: CASSIPNTGVADTQYF. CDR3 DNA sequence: TGTGCCAGTAGTATTCCGAACACGGGGGTGGCAGATACGCAGTATTTT. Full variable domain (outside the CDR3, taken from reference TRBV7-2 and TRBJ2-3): GAGVSQSPSNKVTEKGKDVELRCDPISGHTALYWYRQSLGQGLEFLIYFQGNSAPDKSGLPSDRFSAERTGGSVSTLTIQRTQQEDSAVYLCASSIPNTGVADTQYFGPGTRLTVL.

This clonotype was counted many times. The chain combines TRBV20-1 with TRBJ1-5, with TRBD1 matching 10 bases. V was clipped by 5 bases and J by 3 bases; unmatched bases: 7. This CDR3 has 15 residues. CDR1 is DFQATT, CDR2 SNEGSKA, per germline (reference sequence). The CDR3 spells CSAGTGTGVNQPQHF. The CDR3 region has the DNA TGCAGTGCTGGGACCGGGACAGGGGTCAATCAGCCCCAGCATTTT.

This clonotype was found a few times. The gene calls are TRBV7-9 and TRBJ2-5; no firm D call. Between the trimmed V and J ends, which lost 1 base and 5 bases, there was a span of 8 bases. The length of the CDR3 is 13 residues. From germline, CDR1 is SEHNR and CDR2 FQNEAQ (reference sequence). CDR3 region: CASSLGADETQYF. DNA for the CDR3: TGTGCCAGCAGCTTAGGGGCGGATGAGACCCAGTACTTC.

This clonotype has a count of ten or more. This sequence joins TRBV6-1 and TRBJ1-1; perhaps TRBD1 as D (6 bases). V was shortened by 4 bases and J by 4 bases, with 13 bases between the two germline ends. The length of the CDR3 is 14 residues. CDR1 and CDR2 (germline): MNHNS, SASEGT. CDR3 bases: TGTGCCAGCAGTGTACAGGGTACGGCCACTGAAGCTTTCTTT. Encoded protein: CASSVQGTATEAFF.

CDR3 nucleotides: TGTGCCAGCAGCGCAGACTTAGGGGCCTACGAGCAGTACTTC. It translates to CASSADLGAYEQYF. The chain has TRBV7-2 and TRBJ2-7; a possible D gene is TRBD1 (5 bases). Germline-derived CDR1 and CDR2 are SGHTA and FQGNSA. V was clipped by 5 bases and J by 2 bases, with 13 bases between them. This CDR3 spans 14 amino acids. Complete variable domain (other parts from reference TRBV7-2 and TRBJ2-7): GAGVSQSPSNKVTEKGKDVELRCDPISGHTALYWYRQSLGQGLEFLIYFQGNSAPDKSGLPSDRFSAERTGGSVSTLTIQRTQQEDSAVYLCASSADLGAYEQYFGPGTRLTVT.

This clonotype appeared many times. In DNA form, the CDR3 reads TGTGCCAGCAGTTACTCTGCCGGGACAGGGATGGATGAGCAGTTCTTC. This sequence encodes CASSYSAGTGMDEQFF. The V and J genes are TRBV6-2 or TRBV6-3 and TRBJ2-1, with 9 bases lining up with TRBD1. Germline CDR1 and CDR2: MNHEY and SVGEGT. This CDR3 spans 16 amino acids. V shed 0 bases and J 8 bases; nucleotides not matched to a gene: 8.